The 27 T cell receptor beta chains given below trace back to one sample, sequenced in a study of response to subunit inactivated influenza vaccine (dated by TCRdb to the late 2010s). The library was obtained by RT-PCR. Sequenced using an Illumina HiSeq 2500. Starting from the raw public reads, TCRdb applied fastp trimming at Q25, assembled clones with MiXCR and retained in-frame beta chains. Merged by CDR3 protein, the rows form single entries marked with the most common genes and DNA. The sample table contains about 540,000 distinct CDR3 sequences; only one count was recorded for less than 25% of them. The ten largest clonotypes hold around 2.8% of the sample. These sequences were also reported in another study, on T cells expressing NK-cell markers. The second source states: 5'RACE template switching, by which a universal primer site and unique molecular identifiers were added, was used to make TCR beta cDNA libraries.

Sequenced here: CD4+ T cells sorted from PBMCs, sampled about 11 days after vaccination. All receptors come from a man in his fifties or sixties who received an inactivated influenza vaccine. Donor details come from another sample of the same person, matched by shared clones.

The CDR3 nucleotides read TGTGCCAGCAACCCCGGGACAGGGTGGTATGAGCAGTACTTC. Translation: CASNPGTGWYEQYF. The gene calls are TRBV28 and TRBJ2-7, with TRBD1 matching over 9 bases. The germline CDR1 and CDR2 sequences are MDHEN and SYDVKM. Trimming took 7 bases from V and 7 from J; bases not matched to a gene: 11. The CDR3 is 14 amino acids.

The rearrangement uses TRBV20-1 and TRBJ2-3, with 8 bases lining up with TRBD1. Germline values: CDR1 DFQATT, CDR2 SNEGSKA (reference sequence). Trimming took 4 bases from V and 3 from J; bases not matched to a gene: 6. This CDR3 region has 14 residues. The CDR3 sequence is CSATPGQETDTQYF. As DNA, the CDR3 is TGCAGTGCTACGCCGGGACAGGAGACAGATACGCAGTATTTT.

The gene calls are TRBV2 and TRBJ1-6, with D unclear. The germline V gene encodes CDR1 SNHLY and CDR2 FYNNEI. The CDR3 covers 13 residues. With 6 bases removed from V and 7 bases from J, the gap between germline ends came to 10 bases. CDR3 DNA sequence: TGTGCCAGCAGGAGCACCCCAAATTCACCCCTCCACTTT. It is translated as CASRSTPNSPLHF.

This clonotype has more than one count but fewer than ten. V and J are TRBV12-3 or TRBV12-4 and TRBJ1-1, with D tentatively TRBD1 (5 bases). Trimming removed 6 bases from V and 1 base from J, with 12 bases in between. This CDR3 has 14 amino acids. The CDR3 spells CASSPDGGNTEAFF. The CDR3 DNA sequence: TGTGCCAGCAGCCCCGATGGGGGGAACACTGAAGCTTTCTTT.

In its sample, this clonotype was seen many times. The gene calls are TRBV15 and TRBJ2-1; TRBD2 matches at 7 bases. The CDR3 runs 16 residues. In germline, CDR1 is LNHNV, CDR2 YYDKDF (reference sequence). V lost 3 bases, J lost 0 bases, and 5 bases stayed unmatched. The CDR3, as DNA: TGTGCCACCAGCAGGCTGTCTAGCGGCTCCTACAATGAGCAGTTCTTC. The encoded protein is CATSRLSSGSYNEQFF.

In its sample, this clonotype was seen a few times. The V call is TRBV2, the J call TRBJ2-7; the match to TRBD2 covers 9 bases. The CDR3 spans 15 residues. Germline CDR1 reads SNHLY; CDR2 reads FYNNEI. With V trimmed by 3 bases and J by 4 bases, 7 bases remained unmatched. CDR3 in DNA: TGTGCCAGCAGTGATGGCGCGGGAGGGAAATACGAGCAGTACTTC. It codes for CASSDGAGGKYEQYF.

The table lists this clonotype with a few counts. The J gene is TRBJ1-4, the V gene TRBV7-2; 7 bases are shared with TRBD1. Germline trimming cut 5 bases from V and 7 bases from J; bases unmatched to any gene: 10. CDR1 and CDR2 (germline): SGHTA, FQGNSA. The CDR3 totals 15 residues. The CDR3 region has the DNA TGTGCCAGCAGCCCCACAGGGGTACTTATTGAAAAACTGTTTTTT. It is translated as CASSPTGVLIEKLFF. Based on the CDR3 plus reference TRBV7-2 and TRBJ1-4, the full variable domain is GAGVSQSPSNKVTEKGKDVELRCDPISGHTALYWYRQSLGQGLEFLIYFQGNSAPDKSGLPSDRFSAERTGGSVSTLTIQRTQQEDSAVYLCASSPTGVLIEKLFFGSGTQLSVL.

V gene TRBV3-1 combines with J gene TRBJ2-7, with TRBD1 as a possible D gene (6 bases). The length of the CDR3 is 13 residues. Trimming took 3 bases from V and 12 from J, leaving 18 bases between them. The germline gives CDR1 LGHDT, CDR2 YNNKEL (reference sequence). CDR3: CASSQGARVYLYF. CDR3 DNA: TGTGCCAGCAGCCAGGGGGCGCGAGTTTATCTGTACTTC.

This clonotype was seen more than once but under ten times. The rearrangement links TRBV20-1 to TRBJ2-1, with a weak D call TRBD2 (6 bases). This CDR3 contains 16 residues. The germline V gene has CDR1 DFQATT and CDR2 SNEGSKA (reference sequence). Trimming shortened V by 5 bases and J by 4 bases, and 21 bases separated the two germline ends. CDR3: CSAPPKAGKGYNEQFF. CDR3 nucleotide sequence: TGCAGTGCTCCCCCGAAGGCGGGAAAAGGTTACAATGAGCAGTTCTTC.

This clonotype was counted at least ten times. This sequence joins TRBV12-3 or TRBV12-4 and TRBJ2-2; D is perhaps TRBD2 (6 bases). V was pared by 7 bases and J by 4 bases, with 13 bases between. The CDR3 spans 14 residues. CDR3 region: CASTVGDFTGELFF. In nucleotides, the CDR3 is TGTGCCAGCACAGTGGGGGACTTCACCGGGGAGCTGTTTTTT.

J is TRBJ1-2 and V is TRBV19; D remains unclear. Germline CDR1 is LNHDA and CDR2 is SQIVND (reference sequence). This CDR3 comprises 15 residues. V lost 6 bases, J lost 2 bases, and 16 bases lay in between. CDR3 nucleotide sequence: TGTGCCAGTAGGAGAAACGACCAACTAAACTATGGCTACACCTTC. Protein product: CASRRNDQLNYGYTF. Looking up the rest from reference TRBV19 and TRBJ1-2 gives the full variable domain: DGGITQSPKYLFRKEGQNVTLSCEQNLNHDAMYWYRQDPGQGLRLIYYSQIVNDFQKGDIAEGYSVSREKKESFPLTVTSAQKNPTAFYLCASRRNDQLNYGYTFGSGTRLTVV.

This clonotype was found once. The CDR3 bases are TGTGCTAGTGGTTTGAGGGTTCCGGGACAGCCCTACAATGAGCAGTTCTTC. It translates to CASGLRVPGQPYNEQFF. The chain carries TRBV12-5 and TRBJ2-1, with TRBD1 matching 7 bases. Germline lookup yields CDR1 LGHNT and CDR2 FRNRAP. The CDR3 is made up of 17 amino acids. The ends lost 2 bases at V and 2 bases at J; junction bases unmatched: 9.

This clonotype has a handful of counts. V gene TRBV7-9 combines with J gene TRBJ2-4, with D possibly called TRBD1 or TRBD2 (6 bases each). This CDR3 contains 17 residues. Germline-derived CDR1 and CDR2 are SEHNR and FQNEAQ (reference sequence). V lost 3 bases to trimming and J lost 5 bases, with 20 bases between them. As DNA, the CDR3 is TGTGCCAGCAGCTTTATGCCAGGGACATCGGGAGAAAACATTCAGTACTTC. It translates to CASSFMPGTSGENIQYF. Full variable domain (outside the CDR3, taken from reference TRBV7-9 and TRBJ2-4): DTGVSQNPRHKITKRGQNVTFRCDPISEHNRLYWYRQTLGQGPEFLTYFQNEAQLEKSRLLSDRFSAERPKGSFSTLEIQRTEQGDSAMYLCASSFMPGTSGENIQYFGAGTRLSVL.

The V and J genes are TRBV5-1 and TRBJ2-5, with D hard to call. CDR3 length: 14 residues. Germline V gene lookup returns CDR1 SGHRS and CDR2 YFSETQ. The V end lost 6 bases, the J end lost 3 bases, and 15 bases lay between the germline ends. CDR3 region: CASNGGVREETQYF. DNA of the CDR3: TGCGCCAGCAACGGTGGGGTCAGAGAAGAGACCCAGTACTTC.

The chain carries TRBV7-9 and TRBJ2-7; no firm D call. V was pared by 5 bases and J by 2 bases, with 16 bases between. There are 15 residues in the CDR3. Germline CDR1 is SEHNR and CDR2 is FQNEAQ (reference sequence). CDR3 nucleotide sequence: TGTGCCAGCAGCGAACCCCTGGTCCTCCCCTACGAGCAGTACTTC. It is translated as CASSEPLVLPYEQYF.

The CDR3 sequence is CASSLGVRRYGTDTQYF. The CDR3 DNA sequence: TGTGCCAGCAGCTTAGGGGTCAGACGGTACGGCACAGATACGCAGTATTTT. This chain links TRBV11-2 with TRBJ2-3; D ambiguous. Per germline, CDR1 SGHAT and CDR2 FQNNGV. The CDR3 has 17 amino acids. The V end lost 1 base, the J end lost 1 base, and 15 bases lay between the germline ends.

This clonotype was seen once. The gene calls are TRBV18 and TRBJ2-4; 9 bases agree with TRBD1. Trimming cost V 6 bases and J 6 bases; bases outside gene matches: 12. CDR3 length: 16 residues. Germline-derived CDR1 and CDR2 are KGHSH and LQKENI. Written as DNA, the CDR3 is TGTGCCAGCTCCCAAGGGACAGGGAACCGGTTAAACATTCAGTACTTC. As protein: CASSQGTGNRLNIQYF. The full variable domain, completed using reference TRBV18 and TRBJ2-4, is NAGVMQNPRHLVRRRGQEARLRCSPMKGHSHVYWYRQLPEEGLKFMVYLQKENIIDESGMPKERFSAEFPKEGPSILRIQQVVRGDSAAYFCASSQGTGNRLNIQYFGAGTRLSVL.

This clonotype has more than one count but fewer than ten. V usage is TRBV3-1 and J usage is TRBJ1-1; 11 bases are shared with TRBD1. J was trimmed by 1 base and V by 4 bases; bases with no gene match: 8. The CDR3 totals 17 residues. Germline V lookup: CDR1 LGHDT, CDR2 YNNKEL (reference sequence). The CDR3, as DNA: TGTGCCAGCAGCCCGGGACAGGGGGATGGGGCGAACACTGAAGCTTTCTTT. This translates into CASSPGQGDGANTEAFF. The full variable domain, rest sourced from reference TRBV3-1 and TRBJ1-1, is DTAVSQTPKYLVTQMGNDKSIKCEQNLGHDTMYWYKQDSKKFLKIMFSYNNKELIINETVPNRFSPKSPDKAHLNLHINSLELGDSAVYFCASSPGQGDGANTEAFFGQGTRLTVV.

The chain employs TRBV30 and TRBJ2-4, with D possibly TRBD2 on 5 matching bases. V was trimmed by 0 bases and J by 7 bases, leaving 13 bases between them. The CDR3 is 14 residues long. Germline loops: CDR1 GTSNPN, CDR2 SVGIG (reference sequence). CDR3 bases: TGTGCCTGGAGTGTACTAGTCTCGTCGAACATTCAGTACTTC. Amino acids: CAWSVLVSSNIQYF.

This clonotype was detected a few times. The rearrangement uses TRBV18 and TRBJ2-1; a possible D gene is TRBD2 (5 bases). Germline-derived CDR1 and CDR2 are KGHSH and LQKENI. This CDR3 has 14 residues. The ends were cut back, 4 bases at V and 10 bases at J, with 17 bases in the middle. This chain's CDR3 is CASSLGASRFEQFF. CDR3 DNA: TGTGCCAGCTCACTCGGAGCTAGCCGATTCGAGCAGTTCTTC.

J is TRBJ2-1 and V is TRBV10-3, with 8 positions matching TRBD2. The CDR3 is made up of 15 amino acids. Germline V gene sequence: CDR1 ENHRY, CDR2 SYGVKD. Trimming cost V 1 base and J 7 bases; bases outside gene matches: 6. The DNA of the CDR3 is TGTGCCATCAGTGAGTGGCGGGGGGCAACGAATGAGCAGTTCTTC. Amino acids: CAISEWRGATNEQFF.

The DNA of the CDR3 is TGCAGCGTTGTTCGGGGAGTGTCTTCTAACTATGGCTACACCTTC. It yields the protein CSVVRGVSSNYGYTF. The chain carries TRBV29-1 and TRBJ1-2; the D is unclear. The CDR3 totals 15 residues. Germline-derived CDR1 and CDR2 are SQVTM and ANQGSEA. Trimming pared 4 bases from V and 0 bases from J, leaving 15 bases between.

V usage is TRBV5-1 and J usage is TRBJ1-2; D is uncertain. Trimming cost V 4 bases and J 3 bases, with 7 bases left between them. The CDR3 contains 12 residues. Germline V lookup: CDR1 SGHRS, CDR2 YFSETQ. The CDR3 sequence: CASSASDYGYTF. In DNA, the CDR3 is TGCGCCAGCAGCGCCAGTGACTATGGCTACACCTTC.

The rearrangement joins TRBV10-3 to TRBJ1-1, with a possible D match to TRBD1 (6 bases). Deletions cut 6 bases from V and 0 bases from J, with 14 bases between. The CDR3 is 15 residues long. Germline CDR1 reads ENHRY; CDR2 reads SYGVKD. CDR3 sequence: CAISNGQTMNTEAFF. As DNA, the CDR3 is TGTGCCATCAGCAATGGACAGACTATGAACACTGAAGCTTTCTTT.

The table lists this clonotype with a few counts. CDR3 DNA: TGCAGTGCTAGAGGTAGCGGGGCGTACAATGAGCAGTTCTTC. Translated, it gives CSARGSGAYNEQFF. V gene TRBV20-1 combines with J gene TRBJ2-1, with 8 bases that match TRBD2. Germline trimming cut 1 base from V and 4 bases from J; bases unmatched to any gene: 3. This CDR3 spans 14 amino acids. The germline CDR1 and CDR2 sequences are DFQATT and SNEGSKA (reference sequence).

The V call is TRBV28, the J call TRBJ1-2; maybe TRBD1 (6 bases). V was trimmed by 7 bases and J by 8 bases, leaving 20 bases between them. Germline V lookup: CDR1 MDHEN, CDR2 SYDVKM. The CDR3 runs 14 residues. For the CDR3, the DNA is TGTGCCAGCAATTACCAAGGGGGGGCCGGAGGCTACACCTTC. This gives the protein CASNYQGGAGGYTF.

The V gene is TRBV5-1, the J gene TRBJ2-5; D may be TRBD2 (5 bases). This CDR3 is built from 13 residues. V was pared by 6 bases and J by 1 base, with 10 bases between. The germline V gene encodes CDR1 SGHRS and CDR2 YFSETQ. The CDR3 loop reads CASTGIAQETQYF. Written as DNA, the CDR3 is TGCGCCAGCACCGGGATTGCCCAAGAGACCCAGTACTTC.